This T cell receptor (beta chain) was profiled in a study of spatial heterogeneity in lung cancer. Study conclusions and caveats: Relative to follow-up, resection was when ubiquitous expanded tumor TCRs appeared more in blood.

CDR3 size: 14 residues. V shed 1 base, J shed 16 bases, and the junction held 14 bases outside the gene matches. The germline V gene has CDR1 SGHNT and CDR2 YYREEE (reference sequence). In the library, each TCR cDNA molecule bore its own unique molecular identifier. One entry per CDR3 protein, called by TCRdb with MiXCR from the 5' RACE reads. The data contain over 9,500 distinct CDR3 sequences, over 15% of them singletons. This clonotype occurred a few times. Its specificity is unknown. The time point: sample taken at primary tumor resection. No cells were sorted before sequencing. The whole RNA sequenced was extracted from tumor, nontumor lung or frozen PBMC. The approximately 67 donors had untreated early-stage non-small cell lung cancer.

The source of this sequence is a male donor with early-stage non-small cell lung cancer. This sequence joins TRBV5-4 and TRBJ2-1, with TRBD2 matching 7 bases. Source: PBMCs, taken at surgery. CDR3 sequence: CASSLRPDNGRQFF. CDR3 DNA: TGTGCCAGCAGCTTGCGCCCAGATAACGGGAGGCAATTCTTC.